This T cell receptor (beta chain) was found in a study of beta chain features in type 1 diabetes. Overall study results and limits: The VDJ junctions of type 1 diabetes patients carried fewer insertions and more deletions. Type 1 diabetes patients had moderately but significantly shorter TCRB CDR3s in all four CD4+ subsets.

Between the trimmed V and J ends, which lost 3 bases and 0 bases, there was a span of 8 bases. The CDR3 spans 15 residues. Per the germline V gene, CDR1 is KGHSH and CDR2 is LQKENI. A note on this clone: Its specificity is not known.

Expressed TCRB transcripts got sequenced, as all isolated RNA was reverse transcribed. The method was immunoSEQ multiplex PCR; TCRdb's version includes in-frame clones alone and lacks a portion of them. The repertoire holds nearly 700,000 clones, with 13% as singletons. Every sorted population was more than 95% pure. This receptor was obtained from a man in his late teens or twenties with type 1 diabetes. J is TRBJ2-2 and V is TRBV18, with TRBD1 as a possible D gene (5 bases). Sequenced material: naive CD4+ T cells from blood. In nucleotides, the CDR3 is TGTGCCAGCTCACCGACAGACGCGAACACCGGGGAGCTGTTTTTT. Amino acid sequence: CASSPTDANTGELFF.